This paragraph reports one T cell receptor beta chain. The count of this clone is one. Its antigen has not been determined. No much larger clone exists at a distance of one base, and base qualities are not known. TCR beta CDR3 regions were sequenced from DNA using the immunoSEQ Assay. On the authors' methods: T cell density was computed as TCR beta template counts normalized to usable DNA estimated by amplifying housekeeping genes. The preseqR package was used to estimate richness by extrapolating to 400,000 templates for PBMC samples and to 120,000 templates for tissue samples. Clonality was defined by subtracting Pielou's evenness from one. Tissue-enriched TCRs were identified by differential abundance testing using productive amino-acid clonotypes, minimum total count 5 and alpha 0.1. The Jaccard Index and the Morisita Overlap Index were used to quantify repertoire overlap between compartments. GLIPH grouped TCR beta CDR3s together with public tetramer-defined viral CDR3s, and a viral motif had to include at least three viral sequences and show V-gene enrichment. The table comes from immuneACCESS by way of TCRdb, which keeps in-frame sequences with V and J called. Part of the clones is missing from these tables; in studies checked, under half for an unresolved V gene and the rest for unknown reasons. V, J and clone size are taken as reported in that table, and D and trimming were inferred from the DNA itself. The sample profile shows roughly 910 clones; 19% of them were found once. The biggest ten clones account for around 11% of the sample.

This sample was taken from a study of T cells in localized non-small cell lung cancer (TCRdb year 2020). Some background on the complete study: T cell repertoires of a few hundred early-stage NSCLC patients were analyzed, with tumors being compared against uninvolved tumor-adjacent lungs. A mean age of 66.3 years was recorded for the NSCLC patients, of whom around 120 were male and more than 95 were female. The cohort comprised 236 treatment-naïve NSCLC patients with resected, localized lung tumors.

At diagnosis, tumor, uninvolved tumor-adjacent lung and peripheral blood were collected and then preserved as a mix of FFPE and fresh-frozen material. Here is what the overall study found, with its caveats: A median of around 57 of the top 100 tumor clones were detected in paired uninvolved adjacent lung, and 28 of these tumor clones were also found among the top 100 clones of the paired uninvolved adjacent lung. Multi-region tumor sequencing was not performed, so intratumor heterogeneity could not be excluded. Uninvolved tumor-adjacent lung showed the highest T cell clonality, higher than tumor, which suggests more focused antigenic responses in the uninvolved tumor-adjacent lung. Longer overall survival was associated with higher blood T cell density, whereas shorter survival was associated with higher adjacent-lung clonality. Because of the exploratory design, TCR variables were selected using unadjusted p-values without false-discovery rate correction.

Source: lung tumor tissue, taken before any cancer treatment. The receptor was isolated from a man aged 35-75 years with stage II squamous cell lung carcinoma.

The DNA sequence follows: TGTGCCAGCTCACCCCAAATTCTCCTCGGCACAGATCAAGATACGCAGTATTTT. Its translation is CASSPQILLGTDQDTQYF. The chain is made from TRBV18 and TRBJ2-3, with the D gene not confidently named. From the cysteine up to the phenylalanine, the CDR3 has a length of 18 residues. The only DNA kept is the CDR3, 54 bases in frame from the first base. CDR1 KGHSH and CDR2 LQKENI are derived from the germline V gene. V loses 3 bases, J loses 5 bases, and the germline ends lie 24 bases apart.